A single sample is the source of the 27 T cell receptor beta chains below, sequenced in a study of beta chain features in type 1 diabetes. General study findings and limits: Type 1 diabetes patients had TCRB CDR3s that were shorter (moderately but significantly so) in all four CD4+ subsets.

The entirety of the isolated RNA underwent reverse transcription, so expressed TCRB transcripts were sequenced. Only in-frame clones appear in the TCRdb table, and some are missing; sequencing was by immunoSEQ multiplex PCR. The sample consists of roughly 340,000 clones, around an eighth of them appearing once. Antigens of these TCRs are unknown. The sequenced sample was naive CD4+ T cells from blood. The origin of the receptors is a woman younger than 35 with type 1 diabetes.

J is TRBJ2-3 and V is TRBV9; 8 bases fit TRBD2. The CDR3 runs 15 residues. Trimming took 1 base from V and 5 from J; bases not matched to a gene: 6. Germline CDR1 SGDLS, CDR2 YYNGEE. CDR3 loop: CASSVSGRAEDTQYF. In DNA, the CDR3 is TGTGCCAGCAGCGTATCCGGGAGGGCCGAAGATACGCAGTATTTT.

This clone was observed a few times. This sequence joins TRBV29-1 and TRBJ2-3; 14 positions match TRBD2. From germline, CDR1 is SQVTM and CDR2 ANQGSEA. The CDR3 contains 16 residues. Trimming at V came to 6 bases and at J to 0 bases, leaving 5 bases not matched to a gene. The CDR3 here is CSVIRLAGGSTDTQYF. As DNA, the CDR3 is TGCAGCGTGATACGACTAGCGGGGGGGAGCACAGATACGCAGTATTTT.

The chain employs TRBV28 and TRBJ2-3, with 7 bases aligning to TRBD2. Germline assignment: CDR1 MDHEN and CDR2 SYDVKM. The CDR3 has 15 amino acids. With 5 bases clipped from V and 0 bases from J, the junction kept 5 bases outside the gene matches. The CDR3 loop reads CASSRSGTSTDTQYF. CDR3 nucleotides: TGTGCCAGCAGTCGAAGCGGGACGAGCACAGATACGCAGTATTTT.

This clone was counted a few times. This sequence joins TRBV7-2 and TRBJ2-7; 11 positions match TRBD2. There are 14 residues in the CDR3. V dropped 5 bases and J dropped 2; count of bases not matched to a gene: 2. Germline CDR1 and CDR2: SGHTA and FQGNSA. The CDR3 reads CASSGGLAAYEQYF. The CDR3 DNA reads TGTGCCAGCAGCGGGGGACTAGCGGCCTACGAGCAGTACTTC. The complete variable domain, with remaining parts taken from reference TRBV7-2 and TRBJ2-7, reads GAGVSQSPSNKVTEKGKDVELRCDPISGHTALYWYRQSLGQGLEFLIYFQGNSAPDKSGLPSDRFSAERTGGSVSTLTIQRTQQEDSAVYLCASSGGLAAYEQYFGPGTRLTVT.

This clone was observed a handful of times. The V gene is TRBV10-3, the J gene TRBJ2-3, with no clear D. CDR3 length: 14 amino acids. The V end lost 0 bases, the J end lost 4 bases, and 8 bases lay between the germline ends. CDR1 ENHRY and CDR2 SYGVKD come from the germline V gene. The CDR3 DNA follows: TGTGCCATCAGTGAGTCTGGTGGAGCAGATACGCAGTATTTT. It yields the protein CAISESGGADTQYF.

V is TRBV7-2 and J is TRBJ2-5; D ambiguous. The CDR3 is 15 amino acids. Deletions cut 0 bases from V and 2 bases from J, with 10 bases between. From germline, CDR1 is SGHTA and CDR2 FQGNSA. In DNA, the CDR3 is TGTGCCAGCAGCTTAGCGGGCACCCGACAAGAGACCCAGTACTTC. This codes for CASSLAGTRQETQYF. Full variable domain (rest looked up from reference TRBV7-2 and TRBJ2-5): GAGVSQSPSNKVTEKGKDVELRCDPISGHTALYWYRQSLGQGLEFLIYFQGNSAPDKSGLPSDRFSAERTGGSVSTLTIQRTQQEDSAVYLCASSLAGTRQETQYFGPGTRLLVL.

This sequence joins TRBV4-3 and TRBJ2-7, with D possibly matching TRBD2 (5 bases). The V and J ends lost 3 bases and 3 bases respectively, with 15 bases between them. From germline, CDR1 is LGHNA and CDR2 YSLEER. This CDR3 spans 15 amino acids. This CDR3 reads CASSHDWTGNYEQYF. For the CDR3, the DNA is TGCGCCAGCAGCCATGATTGGACCGGGAACTACGAGCAGTACTTC.

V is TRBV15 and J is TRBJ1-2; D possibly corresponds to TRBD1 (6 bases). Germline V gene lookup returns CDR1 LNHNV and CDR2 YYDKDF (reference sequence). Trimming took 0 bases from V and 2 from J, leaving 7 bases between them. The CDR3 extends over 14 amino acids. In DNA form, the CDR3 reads TGTGCCACCAGCAGAGATACAGGGAACTATGGCTACACCTTC. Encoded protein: CATSRDTGNYGYTF.

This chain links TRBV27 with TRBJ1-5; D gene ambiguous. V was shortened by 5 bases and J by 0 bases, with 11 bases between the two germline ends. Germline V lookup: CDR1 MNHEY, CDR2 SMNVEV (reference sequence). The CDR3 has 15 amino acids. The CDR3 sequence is CASSNSQSSNQPQHF. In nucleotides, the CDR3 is TGTGCCAGCAGTAACTCACAGAGTAGCAATCAGCCCCAGCATTTT.

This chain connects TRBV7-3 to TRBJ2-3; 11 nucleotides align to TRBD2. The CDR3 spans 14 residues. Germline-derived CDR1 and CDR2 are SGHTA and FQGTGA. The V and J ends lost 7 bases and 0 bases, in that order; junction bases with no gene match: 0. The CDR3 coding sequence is TGTGCCAGCATAGCGGGAGGGAGCACAGATACGCAGTATTTT. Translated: CASIAGGSTDTQYF.

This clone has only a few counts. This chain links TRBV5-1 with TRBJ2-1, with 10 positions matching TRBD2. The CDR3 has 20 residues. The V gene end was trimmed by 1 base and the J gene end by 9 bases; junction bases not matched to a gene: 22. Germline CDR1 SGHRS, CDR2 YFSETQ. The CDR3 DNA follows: TGCGCCAGCAGCTTGCCCAGACCTGGGACTAGCGCGAAATACAATAGTGAGCAGTTCTTC. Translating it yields CASSLPRPGTSAKYNSEQFF.

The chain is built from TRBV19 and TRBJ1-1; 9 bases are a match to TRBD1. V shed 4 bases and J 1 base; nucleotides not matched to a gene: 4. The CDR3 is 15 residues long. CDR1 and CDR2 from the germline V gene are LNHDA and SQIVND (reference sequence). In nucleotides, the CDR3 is TGTGCCAGTAGTAGACCGGACAGGGGGAACACTGAAGCTTTCTTT. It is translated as CASSRPDRGNTEAFF.

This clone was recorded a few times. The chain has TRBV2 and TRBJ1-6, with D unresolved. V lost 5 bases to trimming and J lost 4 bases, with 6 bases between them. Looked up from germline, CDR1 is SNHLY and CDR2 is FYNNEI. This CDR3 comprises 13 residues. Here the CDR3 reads CASSREYNSPLHF. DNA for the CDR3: TGTGCCAGCAGTCGGGAGTATAATTCACCCCTCCACTTT.

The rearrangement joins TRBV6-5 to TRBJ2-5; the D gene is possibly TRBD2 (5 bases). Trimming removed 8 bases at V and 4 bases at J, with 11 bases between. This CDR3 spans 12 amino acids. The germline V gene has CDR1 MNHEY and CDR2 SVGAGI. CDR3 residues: CASQRESETQYF. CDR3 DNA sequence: TGTGCCAGCCAAAGGGAGTCAGAGACCCAGTACTTC.

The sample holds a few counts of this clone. The CDR3 is CASRQGWETQYF. The CDR3 nucleotides read TGTGCCAGCCGTCAGGGGTGGGAGACCCAGTACTTC. The chain combines TRBV28 with TRBJ2-5, with D possibly TRBD1 on 6 matching bases. Trimming left V 8 bases short and J 5 bases short, with 12 bases between. Germline CDR1 is MDHEN and CDR2 is SYDVKM. CDR3 length: 12 residues.

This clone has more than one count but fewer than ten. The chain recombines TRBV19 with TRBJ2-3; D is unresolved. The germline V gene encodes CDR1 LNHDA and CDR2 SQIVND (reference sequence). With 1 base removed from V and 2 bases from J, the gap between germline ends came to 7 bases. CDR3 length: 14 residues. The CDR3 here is CASSIAPSTDTQYF. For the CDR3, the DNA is TGTGCCAGTAGTATAGCCCCCTCCACAGATACGCAGTATTTT.

CDR3 sequence: CASNAGTGGWREQYF. DNA of the CDR3: TGTGCCAGCAACGCAGGGACAGGGGGTTGGAGGGAGCAGTACTTC. This sequence joins TRBV28 and TRBJ2-7, with 11 bases identical to TRBD1. V was clipped by 7 bases and J by 7 bases; unmatched bases: 12. Germline V gene lookup returns CDR1 MDHEN and CDR2 SYDVKM. The CDR3 covers 15 residues.

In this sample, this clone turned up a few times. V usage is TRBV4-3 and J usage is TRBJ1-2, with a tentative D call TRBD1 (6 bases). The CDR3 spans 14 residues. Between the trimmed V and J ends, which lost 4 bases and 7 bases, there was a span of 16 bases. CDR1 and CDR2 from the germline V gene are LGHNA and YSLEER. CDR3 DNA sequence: TGCGCCAGCAGCCTAACTGAGGGGGTTAGTGGCTACACCTTC. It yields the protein CASSLTEGVSGYTF.

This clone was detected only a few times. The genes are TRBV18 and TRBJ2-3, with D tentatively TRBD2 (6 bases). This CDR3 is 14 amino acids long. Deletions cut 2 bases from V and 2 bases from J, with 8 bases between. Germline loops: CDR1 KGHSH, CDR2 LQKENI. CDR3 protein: CASSPGGTTDTQYF. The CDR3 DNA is TGTGCCAGCTCACCAGGGGGGACCACAGATACGCAGTATTTT.

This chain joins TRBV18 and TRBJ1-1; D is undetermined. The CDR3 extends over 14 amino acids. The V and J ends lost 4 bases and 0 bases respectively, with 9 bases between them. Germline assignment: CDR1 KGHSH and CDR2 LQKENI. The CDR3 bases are TGTGCCAGCTCACTTACCGACATGAACACTGAAGCTTTCTTT. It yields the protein CASSLTDMNTEAFF.

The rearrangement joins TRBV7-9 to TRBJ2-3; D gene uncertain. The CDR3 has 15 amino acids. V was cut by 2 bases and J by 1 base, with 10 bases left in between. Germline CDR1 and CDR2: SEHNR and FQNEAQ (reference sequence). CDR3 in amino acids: CASSLLGAGTDTQYF. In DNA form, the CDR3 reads TGTGCCAGCAGCTTACTGGGCGCAGGCACAGATACGCAGTATTTT. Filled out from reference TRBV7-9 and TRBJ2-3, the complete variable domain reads DTGVSQNPRHKITKRGQNVTFRCDPISEHNRLYWYRQTLGQGPEFLTYFQNEAQLEKSRLLSDRFSAERPKGSFSTLEIQRTEQGDSAMYLCASSLLGAGTDTQYFGPGTRLTVL.

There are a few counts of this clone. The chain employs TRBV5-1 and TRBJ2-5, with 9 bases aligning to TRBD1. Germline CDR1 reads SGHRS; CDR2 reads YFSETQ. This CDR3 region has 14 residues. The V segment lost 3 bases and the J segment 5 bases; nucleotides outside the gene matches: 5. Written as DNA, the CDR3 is TGCGCCAGCAGCTCACAGGGGGCTAAGGAGACCCAGTACTTC. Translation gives CASSSQGAKETQYF.

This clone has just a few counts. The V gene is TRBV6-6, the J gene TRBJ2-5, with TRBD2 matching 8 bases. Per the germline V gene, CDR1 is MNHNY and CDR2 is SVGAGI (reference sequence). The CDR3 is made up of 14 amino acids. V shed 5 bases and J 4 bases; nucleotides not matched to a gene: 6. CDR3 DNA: TGTGCCAGCAGTCCAACAGCGGGGGTAGAGACCCAGTACTTC. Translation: CASSPTAGVETQYF.

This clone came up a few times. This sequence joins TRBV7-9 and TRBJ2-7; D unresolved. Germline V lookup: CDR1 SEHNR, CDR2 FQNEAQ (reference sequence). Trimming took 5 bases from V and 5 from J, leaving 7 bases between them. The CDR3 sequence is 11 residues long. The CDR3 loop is CASSQHHEQYF. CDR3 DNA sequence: TGTGCCAGCAGCCAACACCACGAGCAGTACTTC.

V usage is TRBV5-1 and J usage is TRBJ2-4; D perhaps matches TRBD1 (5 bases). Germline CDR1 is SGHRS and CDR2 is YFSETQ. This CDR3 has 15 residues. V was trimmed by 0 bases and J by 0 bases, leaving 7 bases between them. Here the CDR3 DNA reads TGCGCCAGCAGCTTGGAGGGGATAGCCAAAAACATTCAGTACTTC. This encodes CASSLEGIAKNIQYF.

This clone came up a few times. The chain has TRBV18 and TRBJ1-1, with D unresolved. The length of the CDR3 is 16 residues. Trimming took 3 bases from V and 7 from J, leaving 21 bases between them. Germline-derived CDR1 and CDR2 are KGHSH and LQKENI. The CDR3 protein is CASSPDDSRYGNEAFF. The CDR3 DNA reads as TGTGCCAGCTCACCTGATGATTCACGGTACGGTAATGAAGCTTTCTTT.

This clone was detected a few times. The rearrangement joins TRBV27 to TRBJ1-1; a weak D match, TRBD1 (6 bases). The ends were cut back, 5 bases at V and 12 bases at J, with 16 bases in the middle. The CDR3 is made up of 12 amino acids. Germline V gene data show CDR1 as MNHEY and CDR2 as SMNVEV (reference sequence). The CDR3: CASSQPTGITFF. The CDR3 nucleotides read TGTGCCAGCAGTCAACCCACAGGGATAACTTTCTTT.